The entry below describes one T cell receptor (beta chain). Its antigen is currently unknown. These data belong to a study of T cell responses to AZD1222 COVID-19 vaccine. General observations from the study: After the peak T cell response, and only then, were repertoires sampled. Baseline seropositivity characterized only a handful of AZD1222 recipients. Nearly half of spike-specific TCRs reportedly target variant regions that are unmutated in the B.1.351 and B.1.1.7 variants.

Repertoires were generated with immunoSEQ multiplex PCR, while TCRdb's copy carries only in-frame clones and drops some. The sample yields roughly 100,000 clones, more than 75% seen once. V lost 2 bases and J 4 bases, leaving 15 bases between the germline ends. The V gene's germline CDR1 is SGHRS and CDR2 YFSETQ. The CDR3 has 15 amino acids. The TCR comes from an adult who received the MenACWY meningococcal vaccine as a control. This specimen consisted of peripheral blood, obtained 28 days after the second dose of the MenACWY control vaccine. The V call is TRBV5-1, the J call TRBJ1-2; no firm D call. CDR3 loop: CASSFEVPGAYGYTF. CDR3 bases: TGCGCCAGCAGCTTTGAAGTACCGGGCGCCTATGGCTACACCTTC.